This TCR beta chain was identified during a study of cytomegalovirus exposure and HLA in healthy donors. The CDR3 sequence is 11 residues long. In germline, CDR1 is MDHEN, CDR2 SYDVKM. The V and J ends lost 6 bases and 8 bases respectively, with 10 bases between them. In regard to this clone: Its antigen is as yet unknown.

Study-level findings and limits: In a later analysis, parvovirus B19, influenza, CMV and Epstein-Barr virus appeared linked to several top co-occurrence clusters.

Amplification used 60 Vbeta primers and 13 Jbeta primers. Some clones are missing from TCRdb's copy, which holds only in-frame ones; the method was immunoSEQ multiplex PCR. The sample yields approximately 110,000 clones, roughly four fifths seen once. This clonotype was sampled from a man aged 25 to 45 in good health and CMV-seropositive. V usage is TRBV28 and J usage is TRBJ1-2, with D perhaps matching TRBD1 (6 bases). Input material: PBMCs. As DNA, the CDR3 is TGTGCCAGCAGCCTGAGGGGGGGCTACACCTTC. Its translation is CASSLRGGYTF.